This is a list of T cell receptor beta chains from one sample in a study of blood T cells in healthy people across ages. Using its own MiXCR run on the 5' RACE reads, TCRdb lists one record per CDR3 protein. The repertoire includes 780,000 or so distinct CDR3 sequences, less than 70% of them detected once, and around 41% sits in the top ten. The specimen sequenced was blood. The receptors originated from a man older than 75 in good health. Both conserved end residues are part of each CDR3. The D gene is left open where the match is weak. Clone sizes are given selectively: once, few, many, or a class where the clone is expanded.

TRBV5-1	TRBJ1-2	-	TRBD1	TGCGCCAGCAGCCCGACCGGGACAGGGGTTGTTAAAGGCTACACCTTC	CASSPTGTGVVKGYTF
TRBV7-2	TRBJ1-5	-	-	TGTGCCAGCAGCTTATTACGCAATCAGCCCCAGCATTTT	CASSLLRNQPQHF
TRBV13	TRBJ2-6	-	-	TGTGCCAGCAGCTCACGAGTCCAGTCTTACGTTCCTAGCTCTGGGGCCAACGTCCTGACTTTC	CASSSRVQSYVPSSGANVLTF
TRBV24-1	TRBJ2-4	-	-	TGTGCCACCGATTCTGGGGGTTTAGCCAAAAACATTCAGTACTTC	CATDSGGLAKNIQYF
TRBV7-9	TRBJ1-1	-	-	TGTGCCAGCAGCTCCGGGGGGATGCCGGGGGCTTTCTTT	CASSSGGMPGAFF
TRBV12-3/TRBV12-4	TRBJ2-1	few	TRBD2	TGTGCCAGCAGTGGCGGGACTAACTACAATGAGCAGTTCTTC	CASSGGTNYNEQFF
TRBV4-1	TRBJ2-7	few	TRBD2	TGCGCCAGCAGCCTCCCAACCGGGACTAGCTCCTACGAGCAGTACTTC	CASSLPTGTSSYEQYF
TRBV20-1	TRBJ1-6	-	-	TGCAGTGCTAGAGAAACTCAGGGCTATAATTCACCCCTCCACTTT	CSARETQGYNSPLHF
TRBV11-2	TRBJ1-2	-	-	TGTGCCAGCAGCCCGGCGGGATCTAACTATGGCTACACCTTC	CASSPAGSNYGYTF
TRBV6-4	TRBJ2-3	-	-	TGTGCCAGCAGTGACGAGGGTAGAACCGCCACAGATACGCAGTATTTT	CASSDEGRTATDTQYF
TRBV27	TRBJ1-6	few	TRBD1	TGTGCCAGCAGCACCTCTTACAGGGGCTCCCACAGCTCCTATAATTCACCCCTCCACTTT	CASSTSYRGSHSSYNSPLHF
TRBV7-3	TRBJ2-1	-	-	TGTGCCAGCAGCTTAAAAGGGGAGGCGGGGAATGAGCAGTTCTTC	CASSLKGEAGNEQFF
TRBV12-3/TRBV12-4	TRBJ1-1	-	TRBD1	TGTGCCAGCAGACAGGGGGCCCCTTACACTGAAGCTTTCTTT	CASRQGAPYTEAFF
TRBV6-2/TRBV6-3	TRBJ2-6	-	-	TGTGCCAGCAGTTGGAGGAGCTCTGGGGCCAACGTCCTGACTTTC	CASSWRSSGANVLTF
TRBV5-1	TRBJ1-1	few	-	TGCGCCAGCAGCCCCACTGTCTCAGGGCTCACTGAAGCTTTCTTT	CASSPTVSGLTEAFF
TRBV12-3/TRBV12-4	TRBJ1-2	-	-	TGTGCCAGCAAGCTCAAGGGGAGGGGAAGGGGCTACACCTTC	CASKLKGRGRGYTF
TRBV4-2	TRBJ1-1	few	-	TGTGCCAGCAGCCAAGATGCCGCGAACACTGAAGCTTTCTTT	CASSQDAANTEAFF
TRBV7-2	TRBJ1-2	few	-	TGTGCCAGCAGCTTATGGCCAGGAGCGTCCGTTCGAATTAACTATGGCTACACCTTC	CASSLWPGASVRINYGYTF
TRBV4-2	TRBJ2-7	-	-	TGTGCCAGCAGCCATGTAGGGGGGGACTCCTACGAGCAGTACTTC	CASSHVGGDSYEQYF
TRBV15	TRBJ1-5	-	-	TGTGCCACCGGCAGAGGGGTGGAACGCAATCAGCCCCAGCATTTT	CATGRGVERNQPQHF
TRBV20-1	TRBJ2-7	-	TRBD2	TGCAGTGCTAGAGTCGGGGTGCTCATTGCGGGAGGCCCCCAGTACTTC	CSARVGVLIAGGPQYF
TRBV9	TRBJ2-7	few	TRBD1	TGTGCCAGCAGCGCTAAGACAGGGATCCTGGACGAGCAGTACTTC	CASSAKTGILDEQYF
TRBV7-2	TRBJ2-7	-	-	TGTGCCAGCAGCTCTTACTGGGGCGAGCAGTACTTC	CASSSYWGEQYF
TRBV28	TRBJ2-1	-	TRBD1	TGTGCCAGCAAGTTAGGGGGACAGGGAGTGCTCCCGAGCTCCTACAATGAGCAGTTCTTC	CASKLGGQGVLPSSYNEQFF
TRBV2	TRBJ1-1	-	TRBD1	TGTGCCAGCAGTCGCTCCGGGACAGGGAATGAAGCTTTCTTT	CASSRSGTGNEAFF
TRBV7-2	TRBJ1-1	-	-	TGTGCCAGCAGCTTAGTTTGGGGCGGAGGAATGAACACTGAAGCTTTCTTT	CASSLVWGGGMNTEAFF
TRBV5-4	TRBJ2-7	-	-	TGTGCCAGCAGCTCGTCCGGGACCGTCCCTACGGAGCAGTACTTC	CASSSSGTVPTEQYF
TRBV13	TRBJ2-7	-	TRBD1	TGTGCCAGCAGCTTAGGACAGGGGTTGAACGAGCAGTACTTC	CASSLGQGLNEQYF
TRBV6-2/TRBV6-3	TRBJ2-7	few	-	TGTGCCAGCAGTTACTTCGCCGGGTTCCCCTCCTACGAGCAGTACTTC	CASSYFAGFPSYEQYF
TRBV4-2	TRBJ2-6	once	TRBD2	TGTGCCAGCAGCCAAGTGGGACTAGCGGGAGCGGGGGCCAACGTCCCGACTTTC	CASSQVGLAGAGANVPTF
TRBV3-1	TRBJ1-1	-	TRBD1	TGTGCCAGCAGCCCCCTAGACAGGGTTTGGACTGAAGCTTTCTTT	CASSPLDRVWTEAFF
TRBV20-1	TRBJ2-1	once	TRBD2	TGCAGTGCTAGCCCCGGACTAGCGGGCTTAGGTGAGCAGTTCTTC	CSASPGLAGLGEQFF
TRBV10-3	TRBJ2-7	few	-	TGTGCCATCAGAGGAGGGACTGCTGACTACGAGCAGTACTTC	CAIRGGTADYEQYF
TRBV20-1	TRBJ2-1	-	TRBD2	TGCAGTGCTAACCCCCTTAGACTAGCGGGCGTTCAGATAAATGAGCAGTTCTTC	CSANPLRLAGVQINEQFF
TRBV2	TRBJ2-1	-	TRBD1	TGTGCCAGCAGTGCAGACAGGGGAAGGGAGCAGTTCTTC	CASSADRGREQFF
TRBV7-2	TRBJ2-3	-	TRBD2	TGTGCCAGCAGCTTAGCGAATGGCGGGAGTTTCGTAGATACGCAGTATTTT	CASSLANGGSFVDTQYF